A single T cell receptor (beta chain) is shown here with its context. The antigen is not known. The trim removed 0 bases at V and 4 bases at J, leaving 3 bases unmatched. There are 16 residues in the CDR3. Per the germline V gene, CDR1 is SGHRS and CDR2 is YFSETQ. The protocol was immunoSEQ multiplex PCR, while the TCRdb copy is restricted to in-frame clones and leaves out a portion. The repertoire holds 50,000 to 55,000 clones, with about four fifths as singletons. This sample was taken from a study of T cell responses to AZD1222 COVID-19 vaccine. Study background: Whether given at about 4 or about 12 weeks, second doses were pooled. General study points: After two AZD1222 doses, spike-specific TCR breadth and depth rose versus day 0. Donors were mostly white British, more females; clonal diversity possibly underestimated.

Sequencing was performed on peripheral blood, taken on day 0 of AZD1222 vaccination. The chain is built from TRBV5-1 and TRBJ1-3, with 11 bases that match TRBD1. The source is an adult in good health. The CDR3 bases are TGCGCCAGCAGCTTGGGGACAGGGGGCTCCGGAAACACCATATATTTT. Translated: CASSLGTGGSGNTIYF. Complete variable domain (other parts from reference TRBV5-1 and TRBJ1-3): KAGVTQTPRYLIKTRGQQVTLSCSPISGHRSVSWYQQTPGQGLQFLFEYFSETQRNKGNFPGRFSGRQFSNSRSEMNVSTLELGDSALYLCASSLGTGGSGNTIYFGEGSWLTVV.